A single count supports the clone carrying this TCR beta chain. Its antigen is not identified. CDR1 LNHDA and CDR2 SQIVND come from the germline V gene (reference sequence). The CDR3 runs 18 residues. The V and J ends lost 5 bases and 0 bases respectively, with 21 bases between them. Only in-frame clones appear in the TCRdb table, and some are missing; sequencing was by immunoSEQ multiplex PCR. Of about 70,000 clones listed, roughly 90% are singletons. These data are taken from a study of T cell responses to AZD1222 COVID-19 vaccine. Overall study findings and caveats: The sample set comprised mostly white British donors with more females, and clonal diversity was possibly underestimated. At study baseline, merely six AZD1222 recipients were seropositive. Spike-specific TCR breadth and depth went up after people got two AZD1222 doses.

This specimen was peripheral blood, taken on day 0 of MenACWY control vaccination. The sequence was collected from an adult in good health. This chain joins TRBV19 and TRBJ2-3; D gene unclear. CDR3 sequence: CASSQDGRLLTSTDTQYF. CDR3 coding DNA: TGTGCCAGTAGTCAGGACGGACGGCTTCTTACTAGCACAGATACGCAGTATTTT.